The T cell receptor beta chain described here comes from a study of PD-1 blockade in classical Hodgkin lymphoma. As for this clone: The antigen is undetermined.

Exposure to brentuximab vedotin varied, and each patient had relapsed following autologous stem cell transplantation. Findings of the study overall: Significant TCR diversity gains by C4D1 occurred in CD4+ but not CD8+ cells. Complete responders had baseline diversity similar to newly diagnosed patients. Still unresolved is the cause of the repertoire differences, which may be disease activity or prior therapy.

The repertoire was sequenced with immunoSEQ multiplex PCR; TCRdb's copy has only in-frame clones and lacks some. In the table there are 95,000 to 120,000 clones, nearly 90% of which are singletons. The CDR3 consists of 15 residues. Germline V gene data show CDR1 as SGHAT and CDR2 as FQNNGV. The V gene lost 0 bases and the J gene lost 3 bases, with 9 bases spanning the gap. The receptor comes from a human donor with classical Hodgkin lymphoma. The starting material was peripheral blood mononuclear cells (PBMCs), obtained before the second cycle of nivolumab. This chain links TRBV11-2 with TRBJ2-4; tentatively, D is TRBD1 (6 bases). The CDR3 loop is CASSLDTGNKNIQYF. Written as DNA, the CDR3 is TGTGCCAGCAGCTTAGATACAGGGAACAAAAACATTCAGTACTTC.